This T cell receptor beta chain was documented in a study of T cells in Graves' hyperthyroidism and ophthalmopathy. Authors of the study amplified TCR beta CDR3 regions from RNA transcripts. The HTBI primer set drove a first-round RT-PCR of the TCR CDR3. One entry per CDR3 protein results from TCRdb running MiXCR on the multiplex PCR reads. Altogether 300,000 to 400,000 distinct CDR3 sequences are present, over 15% being singletons, with the ten largest covering about 53%. Study outcomes and limitations: Before onset, ophthalmopathy was predicted by the model a median around 6.5 months earlier. Blood also carried most thyroid clonotypes expanded above 0.001.

Patients showing uncontrolled infection, other autoimmune disease, pregnancy or lactation were ineligible. It was 10 ml of fresh peripheral blood that supplied the PBMCs. On this clonotype: As yet, its antigen is unknown.

This TCR was recovered from a woman aged 45 to 65 with Graves' hyperthyroidism. Specimen: blood.

CDR3 loop: CASSPTRDNYEQYF. In nucleotides, the CDR3 is TGTGCCAGCTCACCGACCAGGGACAACTACGAGCAGTACTTC. The chain combines TRBV18 with TRBJ2-7; TRBD1 is a possible D gene (6 bases). The CDR3 runs 14 residues. V lost 3 bases and J 3 bases, leaving 12 bases between the germline ends. Germline loops: CDR1 KGHSH, CDR2 LQKENI.